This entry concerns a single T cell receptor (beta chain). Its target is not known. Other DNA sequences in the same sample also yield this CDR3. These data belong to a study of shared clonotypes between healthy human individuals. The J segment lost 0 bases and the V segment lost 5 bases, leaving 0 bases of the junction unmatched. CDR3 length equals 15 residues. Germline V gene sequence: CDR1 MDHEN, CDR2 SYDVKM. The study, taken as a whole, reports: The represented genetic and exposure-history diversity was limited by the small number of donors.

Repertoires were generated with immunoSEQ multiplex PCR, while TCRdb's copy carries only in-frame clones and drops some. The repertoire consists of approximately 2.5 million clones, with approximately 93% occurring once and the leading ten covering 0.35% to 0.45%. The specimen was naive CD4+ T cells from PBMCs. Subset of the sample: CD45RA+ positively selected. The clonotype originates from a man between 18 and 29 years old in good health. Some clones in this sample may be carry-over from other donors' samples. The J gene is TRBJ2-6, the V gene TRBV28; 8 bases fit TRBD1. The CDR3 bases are TGTGCCAGCAGTACAGGGGGCTCTGGGGCCAACGTCCTGACTTTC. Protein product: CASSTGGSGANVLTF. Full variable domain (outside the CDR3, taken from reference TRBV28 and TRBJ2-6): DVKVTQSSRYLVKRTGEKVFLECVQDMDHENMFWYRQDPGLGLRLIYFSYDVKMKEKGDIPEGYSVSREKKERFSLILESASTNQTSMYLCASSTGGSGANVLTFGAGSRLTVL.